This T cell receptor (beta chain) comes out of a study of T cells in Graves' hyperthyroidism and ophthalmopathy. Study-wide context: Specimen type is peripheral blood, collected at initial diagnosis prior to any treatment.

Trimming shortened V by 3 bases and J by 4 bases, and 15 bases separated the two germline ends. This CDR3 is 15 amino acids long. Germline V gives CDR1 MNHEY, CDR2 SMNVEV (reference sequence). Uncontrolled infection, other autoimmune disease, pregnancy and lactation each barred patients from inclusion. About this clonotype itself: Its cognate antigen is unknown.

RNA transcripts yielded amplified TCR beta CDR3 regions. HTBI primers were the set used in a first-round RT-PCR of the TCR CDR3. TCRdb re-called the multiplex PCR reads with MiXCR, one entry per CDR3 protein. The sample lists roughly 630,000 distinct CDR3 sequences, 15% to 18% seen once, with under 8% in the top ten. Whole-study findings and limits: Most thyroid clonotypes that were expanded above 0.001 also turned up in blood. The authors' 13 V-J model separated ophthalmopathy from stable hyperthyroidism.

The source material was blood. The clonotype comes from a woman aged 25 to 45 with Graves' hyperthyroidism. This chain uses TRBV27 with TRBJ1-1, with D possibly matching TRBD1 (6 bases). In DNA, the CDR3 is TGTGCCAGCAGTTTTCAGGGGCGAGGGTTCACTGAAGCTTTCTTT. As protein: CASSFQGRGFTEAFF.